The 18 T cell receptor beta chains below were found in one sample sequenced in a study of shared clonotypes between healthy human individuals. Generated by immunoSEQ multiplex PCR, the TCRdb table keeps only in-frame clones and is missing some. The sample includes a few hundred thousand clones, less than 75% of them seen just once. Sample: memory CD4+ T cells sorted from blood. Subset denoted: CD45RA-negative fraction. The receptors shown here come from a man aged 25 to 45 in good health.

This clone was detected only once. The chain has TRBV18 and TRBJ1-5, with 9 bases fitting TRBD1. V was pared by 5 bases and J by 3 bases, with 11 bases of the junction left unmatched. This CDR3 comprises 17 residues. From germline, CDR1 is KGHSH and CDR2 LQKENI. CDR3 nucleotide sequence: TGTGCCAGCTCATCGCGGAGACAGGGGGAGGTCAATCAGCCCCAGCATTTT. Encoded protein: CASSSRRQGEVNQPQHF. Complete variable domain (other parts from reference TRBV18 and TRBJ1-5): NAGVMQNPRHLVRRRGQEARLRCSPMKGHSHVYWYRQLPEEGLKFMVYLQKENIIDESGMPKERFSAEFPKEGPSILRIQQVVRGDSAAYFCASSSRRQGEVNQPQHFGDGTRLSIL.

This chain connects TRBV5-1 to TRBJ2-1; TRBD1 is a possible D gene (6 bases). Trimming left V 3 bases short and J 7 bases short, with 11 bases between. The germline V gene encodes CDR1 SGHRS and CDR2 YFSETQ. CDR3 length equals 13 residues. The CDR3 nucleotides read TGCGCCAGCAGCTCTACGACAGGAAATGAGCAGTTCTTC. Protein product: CASSSTTGNEQFF.

The rearrangement links TRBV12-5 to TRBJ1-1; D may be TRBD1 (5 bases). The CDR3 runs 16 residues. With 7 bases removed from V and 0 bases from J, the gap between germline ends came to 18 bases. Germline V gene data show CDR1 as LGHNT and CDR2 as FRNRAP. The CDR3 loop is CASASSAAGVNTEAFF. For the CDR3, the DNA is TGTGCTAGTGCGTCATCGGCGGCGGGGGTGAACACTGAAGCTTTCTTT.

The genes are TRBV5-5 and TRBJ2-3, with unresolved D. Trimming left V 0 bases short and J 0 bases short, with 8 bases between. This CDR3 has 15 amino acids. Per germline, CDR1 SGHKS and CDR2 YYEKEE (reference sequence). The CDR3 bases are TGTGCCAGCAGCTTGGACCCCGTTAGCACAGATACGCAGTATTTT. This gives the protein CASSLDPVSTDTQYF.

This clone was observed a few times. Other DNA sequences within the sample encode an identical CDR3. The gene calls are TRBV5-6 and TRBJ2-5; D gene ambiguous. The germline CDR1 and CDR2 sequences are SGHDT and YYEEEE. V was pared by 2 bases and J by 2 bases, with 1 base between. The CDR3 contains 11 residues. The CDR3 DNA follows: TGTGCCAGCAGCTTTCAAGAGACCCAGTACTTC. As protein: CASSFQETQYF.

This rearrangement joins TRBV10-3 to TRBJ2-3; 7 nucleotides agree with TRBD1. Germline loops: CDR1 ENHRY, CDR2 SYGVKD. The V segment lost 5 bases and the J segment 10 bases; nucleotides outside the gene matches: 24. The CDR3 extends over 18 amino acids. CDR3 nucleotide sequence: TGTGCCATCAGTCCGATACAGCATACAGGGGCGCGCTTAGGTGCGCAGTATTTT. It translates to CAISPIQHTGARLGAQYF.

The V and J genes are TRBV5-5 and TRBJ2-1; 8 bases fit TRBD1. After removal of 2 bases from V and 15 bases from J, the junction contained 7 bases not matched to a gene. Germline loops: CDR1 SGHKS, CDR2 YYEKEE (reference sequence). The CDR3 is 12 residues long. The CDR3 is CASSFRQGILFF. The CDR3 DNA follows: TGTGCCAGCAGCTTCCGACAGGGGATTCTGTTCTTC.

J is TRBJ2-7 and V is TRBV5-5; D not resolved. The germline gives CDR1 SGHKS, CDR2 YYEKEE (reference sequence). The CDR3 contains 15 residues. V was trimmed by 1 base and J by 4 bases, leaving 15 bases between them. This chain's CDR3 is CASSLNRAASYEQYF. Here the CDR3 DNA reads TGTGCCAGCAGCTTGAATAGAGCAGCCTCGTACGAGCAGTACTTC.

The chain couples TRBV5-4 to TRBJ2-1; 7 positions agree with TRBD2. Germline-derived CDR1 and CDR2 are SGHNT and YYREEE (reference sequence). This CDR3 has 18 residues. The ends lost 2 bases at V and 8 bases at J; junction bases unmatched: 19. CDR3 bases: TGTGCCAGCAGCTTATACACGTACAGGAGGGAGGGCCGGTATGAGCAGTTCTTC. This codes for CASSLYTYRREGRYEQFF. Full variable domain (remainder filled in from reference TRBV5-4 and TRBJ2-1): ETGVTQSPTHLIKTRGQQVTLRCSSQSGHNTVSWYQQALGQGPQFIFQYYREEENGRGNFPPRFSGLQFPNYSSELNVNALELDDSALYLCASSLYTYRREGRYEQFFGPGTRLTVL.

This sequence joins TRBV6-5 and TRBJ1-1; D gene unclear. Per the germline V gene, CDR1 is MNHEY and CDR2 is SVGAGI. The CDR3 sequence is 11 residues long. V was clipped by 5 bases and J by 8 bases, with 9 bases between them. The CDR3 DNA sequence: TGTGCCAGCAGTAATGGGCCCGAAGCTTTCTTT. Amino acids: CASSNGPEAFF.

This clone came up once. The chain links TRBV7-9 to TRBJ1-1; D not certain. The CDR3 contains 17 residues. Germline V CDR1 and CDR2: SEHNR, FQNEAQ (reference sequence). The V gene lost 4 bases and the J gene lost 0 bases, with 18 bases spanning the gap. CDR3 nucleotides: TGTGCCAGCAGCTCGTATTCTGTCCGGACCATGAACACTGAAGCTTTCTTT. This translates into CASSSYSVRTMNTEAFF.

The chain links TRBV18 to TRBJ2-1; 9 bases agree with TRBD2. This CDR3 is 15 amino acids long. With V trimmed by 3 bases and J by 4 bases, 4 bases remained unmatched. From germline, CDR1 is KGHSH and CDR2 LQKENI. CDR3 amino acids: CASSPTSGSYNEQFF. DNA for the CDR3: TGTGCCAGCTCACCGACTAGCGGTAGTTACAATGAGCAGTTCTTC.

The chain couples TRBV28 to TRBJ2-3, with D hard to call. The V end was cut by 0 bases, the J end by 2 bases, with 15 bases between. The CDR3 is 17 residues long. Germline assignment: CDR1 MDHEN and CDR2 SYDVKM. CDR3 sequence reads: CASSLWAALTNTDTQYF. The DNA of the CDR3 is TGTGCCAGCAGTTTATGGGCGGCGCTCACGAACACAGATACGCAGTATTTT.

The chain employs TRBV7-2 and TRBJ2-5, with 7 bases aligning to TRBD2. V lost 1 base to trimming and J lost 4 bases; unmatched junction nucleotides: 6. CDR1 is SGHTA and CDR2 is FQGNSA in the germline V gene. The CDR3 consists of 15 residues. The CDR3 DNA is TGTGCCAGCAGCTTAGATGTTGGGAGGGGAGAGACCCAGTACTTC. It is translated as CASSLDVGRGETQYF.

On this clone itself: Just one base apart from a much larger clone, this may be a read error. The same CDR3 arises from other DNA sequences in this sample as well. This CDR3 reads CASSLTGELFF. CDR3 sequence (DNA): TGTGCCAGCAGCCTGACCGGGGAGCTGTTTTTT. The chain combines TRBV7-8 with TRBJ2-2; D unresolved. The V gene lost 5 bases and the J gene lost 5 bases, with 3 bases spanning the gap. Germline CDR1 reads SGHVS; CDR2 reads FQNEAQ. This CDR3 is 11 amino acids long.

V and J are TRBV7-9 and TRBJ2-5; D not certain. Germline V gene lookup returns CDR1 SEHNR and CDR2 FQNEAQ (reference sequence). V lost 2 bases to trimming and J lost 1 base, with 8 bases between them. The CDR3 contains 14 residues. The CDR3 DNA follows: TGTGCCAGCAGCTTATCGACTTTCCAAGAGACCCAGTACTTC. Translated: CASSLSTFQETQYF. Together with reference TRBV7-9 and TRBJ2-5, the CDR3 gives the full variable domain: DTGVSQNPRHKITKRGQNVTFRCDPISEHNRLYWYRQTLGQGPEFLTYFQNEAQLEKSRLLSDRFSAERPKGSFSTLEIQRTEQGDSAMYLCASSLSTFQETQYFGPGTRLLVL.

This chain uses TRBV15 with TRBJ2-2; D might be TRBD1 (6 bases). V lost 8 bases and J 5 bases, leaving 9 bases between the germline ends. The germline V gene has CDR1 LNHNV and CDR2 YYDKDF (reference sequence). This CDR3 comprises 12 residues. Written as DNA, the CDR3 is TGTGCCACCGCCAGGGGTACCGGGGAGCTGTTTTTT. Amino acids: CATARGTGELFF.

The V call is TRBV6-1, the J call TRBJ2-5, with 9 positions matching TRBD2. The V and J ends lost 11 bases and 1 base, in that order; junction bases with no gene match: 11. In germline, CDR1 is MNHNS, CDR2 SASEGT. The CDR3 length is 15 residues. The CDR3 is CAGGHGGRAQETQYF. As DNA, the CDR3 is TGTGCCGGTGGGCATGGCGGGAGGGCCCAAGAGACCCAGTACTTC.